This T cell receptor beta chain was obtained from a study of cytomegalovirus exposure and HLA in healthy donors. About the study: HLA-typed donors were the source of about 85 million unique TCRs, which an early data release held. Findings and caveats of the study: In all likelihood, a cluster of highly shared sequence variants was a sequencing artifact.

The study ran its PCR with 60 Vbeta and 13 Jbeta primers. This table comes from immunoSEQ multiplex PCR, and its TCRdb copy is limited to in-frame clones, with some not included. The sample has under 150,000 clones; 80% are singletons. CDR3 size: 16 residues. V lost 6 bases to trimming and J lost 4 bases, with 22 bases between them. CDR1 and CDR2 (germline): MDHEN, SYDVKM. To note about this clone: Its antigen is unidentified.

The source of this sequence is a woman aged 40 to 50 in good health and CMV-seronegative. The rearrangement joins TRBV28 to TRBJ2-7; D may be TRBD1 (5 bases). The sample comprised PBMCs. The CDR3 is CASSRGQGIGMYEQYF. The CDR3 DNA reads TGTGCCAGCAGCCGTGGCCAGGGCATAGGTATGTACGAGCAGTACTTC.